Shown below are 4 T cell receptor beta chains from a single sample sequenced in a study of T cell changes during pregnancy in multiple sclerosis. TCRdb's table, derived via immunoSEQ multiplex PCR, lists solely in-frame clones and lacks some. The table has more than 35,000 clones, 75% to 95% seen once. Source: CD4+ T cells from peripheral blood mononuclear cells, taken in the third trimester of pregnancy. The receptors stem from a female donor in good health, enrolled as a control in a pregnancy study.

This chain connects TRBV7-9 to TRBJ1-5; D possibly corresponds to TRBD1 (6 bases). The germline V gene has CDR1 SEHNR and CDR2 FQNEAQ (reference sequence). The CDR3 sequence is 16 residues long. Between the trimmed V and J ends, which lost 1 base and 1 base, there was a span of 11 bases. CDR3 loop: CASSLELRGSNQPQHF. CDR3 DNA sequence: TGTGCCAGCAGCTTAGAATTAAGGGGGAGCAATCAGCCCCAGCATTTT.

Details on this clone: At the DNA level, this CDR3 is encoded by other sequences in the same sample as well. The gene calls are TRBV18 and TRBJ2-5, with D perhaps TRBD2 (5 bases). V gave up 1 base and J gave up 5 bases, with 5 bases separating them. Germline CDR1 and CDR2: KGHSH and LQKENI. The CDR3 is 12 amino acids. The CDR3 is CASSPRGETQYF. For the CDR3, the DNA is TGTGCCAGCTCACCACGAGGGGAGACCCAGTACTTC.

As for this clone: Other DNA sequences in the same sample also yield this CDR3. The V gene is TRBV9, the J gene TRBJ2-5; 9 nucleotides line up with TRBD1. The CDR3 runs to 14 residues. The ends lost 2 bases at V and 5 bases at J; junction bases unmatched: 4. Germline V gene sequence: CDR1 SGDLS, CDR2 YYNGEE. CDR3 amino acids: CASSVTGGGETQYF. As DNA, the CDR3 is TGTGCCAGCAGCGTTACAGGGGGCGGGGAGACCCAGTACTTC.

The chain has TRBV5-6 and TRBJ2-1, with 7 positions matching TRBD2. The germline V gene has CDR1 SGHDT and CDR2 YYEEEE. The V segment lost 7 bases and the J segment 10 bases; nucleotides outside the gene matches: 5. This CDR3 is 11 amino acids long. The DNA of the CDR3 is TGTGCCAGCCGGCGGGGGATAGAGCAGTTCTTC. Translating gives CASRRGIEQFF.